A few counts support the clone carrying this T cell receptor (beta chain). The target antigen is unknown. From germline, CDR1 is MNHEY and CDR2 SMNVEV (reference sequence). V was trimmed by 2 bases and J by 0 bases, leaving 14 bases between them. The CDR3 contains 17 residues. The sample originates from a study of blood T cells in healthy people across ages. General study results and limits: In the absence of known donor CMV status, changes in expanded clonotypes were possibly confounded. Samples with more naive T cells showed higher observed beta diversity.

A sample-barcoded 5' primer and a J-beta primer mix were used in a second PCR of about 7 to 12 cycles. MiXCR, applied by TCRdb to the 5' RACE reads, yields one record per CDR3 protein. The sample lists some 1.4 million distinct CDR3 sequences; approximately 42% were seen once. The chain recombines TRBV27 with TRBJ1-5, with a possible D match to TRBD1 (6 bases). The source material was blood. The TCR comes from a woman younger than 35 in good health. The CDR3: CASSLLKGGNSNQPQHF. CDR3 nucleotide sequence: TGTGCCAGCAGTTTACTTAAAGGGGGGAATAGCAATCAGCCCCAGCATTTT.